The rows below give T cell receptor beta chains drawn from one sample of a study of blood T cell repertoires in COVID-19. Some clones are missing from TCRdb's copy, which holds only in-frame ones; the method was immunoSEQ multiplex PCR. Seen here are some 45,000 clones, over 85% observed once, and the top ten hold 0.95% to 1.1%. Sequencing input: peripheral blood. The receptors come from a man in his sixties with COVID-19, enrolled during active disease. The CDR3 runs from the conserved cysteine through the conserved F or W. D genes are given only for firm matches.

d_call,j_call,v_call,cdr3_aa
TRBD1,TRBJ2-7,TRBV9,CASSVGTGVNEQYF
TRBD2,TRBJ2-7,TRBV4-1,CASSQERTSGVYEQYF
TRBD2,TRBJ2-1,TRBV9,CASSAAPSGVNEQFF
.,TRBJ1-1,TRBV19,CASRGATMNTEAFF
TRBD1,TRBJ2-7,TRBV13,CASSLQTGTGSLHF
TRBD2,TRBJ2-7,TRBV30,CAWTREGAVSYEQYF
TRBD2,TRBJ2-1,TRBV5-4,CASSSLAGGPSSYNEQFF
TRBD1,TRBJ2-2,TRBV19,CASSDRDRGRLGTGELFF
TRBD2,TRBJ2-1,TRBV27,CASGASGGSYNEQFF
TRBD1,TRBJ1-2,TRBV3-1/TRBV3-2,CASSPGQGGGYTF
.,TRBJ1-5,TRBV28,CASSYVGGDQPQHF
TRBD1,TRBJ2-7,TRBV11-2,CASSLGTGSYF
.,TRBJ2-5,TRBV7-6,CASSLAQSGLQETQYF
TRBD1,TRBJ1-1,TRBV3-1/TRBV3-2,CASSLPGGRGTEAFF
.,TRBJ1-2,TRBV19,CASSSFPGPNGYTF
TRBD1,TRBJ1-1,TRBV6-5,CASRPGQVGNTEAFF
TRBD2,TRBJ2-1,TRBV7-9,CASSLASGGSYNEQFF
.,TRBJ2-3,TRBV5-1,CASSLDRWASTDTQYF
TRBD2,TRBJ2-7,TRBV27,CASSLGRAGYEQYF
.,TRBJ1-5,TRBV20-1,CSASQANQPQHF
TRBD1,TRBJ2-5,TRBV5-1,CASRDDRGSETQYF
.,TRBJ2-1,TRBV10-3,CAIRDREAGASYNEQFF
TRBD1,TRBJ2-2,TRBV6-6,CASRVAGGRAGELFF
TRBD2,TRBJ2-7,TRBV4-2,CASSQLGGLAYEQYF
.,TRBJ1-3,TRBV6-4,CASSDSPRESKSSGNTIYF
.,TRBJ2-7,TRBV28,CASTPGLRDSYEQYF
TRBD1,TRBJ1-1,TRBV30,CAWKTQGARAFF
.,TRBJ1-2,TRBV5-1,CASSTDGDYGYTF
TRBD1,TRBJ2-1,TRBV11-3,CASSRDRGQNNEQFF
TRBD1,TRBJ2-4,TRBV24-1,CATSDSRDRGRRVPNIQYF
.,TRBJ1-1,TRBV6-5,CASSPPSNTEAFF
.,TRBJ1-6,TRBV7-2,CASSPQGLLGSPLHF
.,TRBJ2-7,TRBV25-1,CASRSNRDEQYF
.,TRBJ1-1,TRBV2,CASSDRGLEAFF
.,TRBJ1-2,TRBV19,CASSVTGVSGYTF
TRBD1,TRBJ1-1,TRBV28,CASSFMTGEAFF
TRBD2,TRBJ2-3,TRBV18,CASSSGGDTQYF
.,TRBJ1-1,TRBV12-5,CASGLAPKDRENTEAFF
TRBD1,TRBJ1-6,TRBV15,CATSSYGQGDTYNSPLHF
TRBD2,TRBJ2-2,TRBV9,CASSATSGGAGELFF
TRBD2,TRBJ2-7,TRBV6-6,CASKQRESYSYEQYF
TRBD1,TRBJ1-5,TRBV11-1,CASSPGQGSQPQHF
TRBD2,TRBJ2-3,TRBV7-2,CASSGGSGVDTQYF
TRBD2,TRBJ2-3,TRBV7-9,CASSLGLAGSTDTQYF
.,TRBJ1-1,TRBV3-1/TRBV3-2,CASSQTANTEAFF